These T cell receptor beta chains were read from a single sample in a study of Graves' ophthalmopathy and Graves' hyperthyroidism. Via MiXCR, TCRdb re-called the multiplex PCR reads, giving one row per CDR3 protein. Of approximately 540,000 distinct CDR3 sequences listed, roughly 39% are singletons. Input material: peripheral blood or thyroid tissue (not recorded which). The receptors were gathered from an adult man with Graves' hyperthyroidism. CDR3s include the opening cysteine and the closing phenylalanine or tryptophan. The D gene is left open where the match is weak. The size entry is marked missing in some rows and otherwise reads once, few, many or a size class.

v_call	clone_size	d_call	j_call	cdr3_aa	cdr3_nt
TRBV29-1	many	NA	TRBJ1-5	CSQGRESKLDGQPQHF	TGCAGCCAGGGCCGGGAGTCCAAACTTGACGGTCAGCCCCAGCATTTT
TRBV6-1	few	NA	TRBJ1-2	CASRFPGGKNYGYTF	TGTGCCAGCCGTTTCCCCGGGGGGAAGAACTATGGCTACACCTTC
TRBV29-1	NA	TRBD1	TRBJ2-2	CSATKTTGTVELFF	TGCAGCGCCACAAAGACGACAGGGACGGTCGAGCTGTTTTTT
TRBV7-3	NA	TRBD1	TRBJ1-1	CASSPTGTGVHTEAFF	TGCGCCAGCAGCCCGACCGGGACAGGGGTTCACACTGAAGCTTTCTTT
TRBV12-3/TRBV12-4	NA	TRBD1	TRBJ2-7	CASSLAGRGLSYEQYF	TGTGCCAGCAGTTTAGCGGGCAGGGGGCTTTCCTACGAGCAGTACTTC
TRBV5-8	many	TRBD2	TRBJ2-7	CASSPGWLAVYEQYF	TGTGCCAGCAGCCCAGGATGGCTAGCGGTTTACGAGCAGTACTTC
TRBV24-1	many	NA	TRBJ2-5	CATSDSTGTQETQYF	TGTGCCACCAGTGATTCGACGGGGACCCAAGAGACCCAGTACTTC
TRBV12-3/TRBV12-4	NA	NA	TRBJ1-5	CASSPEGGGEQPQHF	TGTGCCAGCAGTCCGGAGGGGGGTGGAGAGCAGCCCCAGCATTTT
TRBV10-3	NA	TRBD2	TRBJ2-1	CAIRTGLAGVNNEQFF	TGTGCCATCAGGACCGGACTAGCGGGAGTCAACAATGAGCAGTTCTTC
TRBV20-1	NA	TRBD1	TRBJ1-2	CSPQGGQGLYGYTF	TGCAGTCCCCAAGGGGGACAGGGGCTCTACGGCTACACCTTC
TRBV2	many	NA	TRBJ1-2	CASSPDGFNYGYTF	TGTGCCAGCAGCCCCGACGGGTTTAACTATGGCTACACCTTC
TRBV15	NA	TRBD1	TRBJ2-1	CATSRADRVQFF	TGTGCCACCAGCAGAGCGGACAGGGTCCAGTTCTTC
TRBV10-3	many	NA	TRBJ2-7	CAISDVGLNSYEQYF	TGTGCCATCAGTGATGTCGGACTCAATAGCTACGAGCAGTACTTC
TRBV29-1	NA	NA	TRBJ2-1	CSVVPDSGWNEQFF	TGCAGCGTTGTTCCGGACTCGGGATGGAATGAGCAGTTCTTC
TRBV7-2	many	TRBD1	TRBJ2-2	CASSEEGTVLTGELFF	TGTGCCAGCAGCGAGGAAGGGACAGTCCTAACCGGGGAGCTGTTTTTT
TRBV5-5	many	NA	TRBJ1-5	CASSLLGGKQPQHF	TGTGCCAGCAGCTTGTTAGGGGGAAAACAGCCCCAGCATTTT
TRBV25-1	NA	NA	TRBJ2-5	CASSATDTRRGETQYF	TGTGCCAGCAGTGCAACGGACACCCGGAGAGGAGAGACCCAGTACTTC
TRBV6-5	NA	NA	TRBJ1-1	CASSEVGRSEAFF	TGTGCCAGCAGTGAAGTAGGGAGGAGTGAAGCTTTCTTT
TRBV7-9	NA	NA	TRBJ1-1	CASSQFWEAEAFF	TGTGCCAGCAGCCAATTTTGGGAGGCGGAAGCTTTCTTT
TRBV11-2	many	TRBD1	TRBJ1-2	CASSETQGARGYTF	TGTGCCAGCAGCGAAACACAGGGGGCGCGTGGCTACACCTTC